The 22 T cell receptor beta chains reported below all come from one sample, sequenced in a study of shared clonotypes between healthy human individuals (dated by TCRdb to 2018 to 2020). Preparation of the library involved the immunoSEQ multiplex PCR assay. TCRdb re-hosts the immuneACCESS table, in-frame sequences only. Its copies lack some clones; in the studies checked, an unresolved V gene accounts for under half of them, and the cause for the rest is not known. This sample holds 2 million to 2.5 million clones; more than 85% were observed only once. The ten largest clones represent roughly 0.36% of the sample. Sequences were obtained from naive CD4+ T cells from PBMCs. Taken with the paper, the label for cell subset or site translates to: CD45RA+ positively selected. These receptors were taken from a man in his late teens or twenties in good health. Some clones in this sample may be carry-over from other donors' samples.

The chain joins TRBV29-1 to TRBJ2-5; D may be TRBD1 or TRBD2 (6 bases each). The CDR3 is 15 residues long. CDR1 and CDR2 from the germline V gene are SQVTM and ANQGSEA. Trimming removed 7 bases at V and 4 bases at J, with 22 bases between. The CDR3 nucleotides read TGCAGCGCAAGAGTCCAAGGGGGAGGTGGAGAGACCCAGTACTTC. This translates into CSARVQGGGGETQYF.

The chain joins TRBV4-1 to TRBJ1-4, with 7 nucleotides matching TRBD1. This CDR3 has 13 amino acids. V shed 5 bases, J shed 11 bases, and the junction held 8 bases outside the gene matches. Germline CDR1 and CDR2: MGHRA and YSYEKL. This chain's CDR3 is CASSLNRGAKLFF. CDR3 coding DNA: TGCGCCAGCAGCTTAAACAGGGGCGCGAAACTGTTTTTT.

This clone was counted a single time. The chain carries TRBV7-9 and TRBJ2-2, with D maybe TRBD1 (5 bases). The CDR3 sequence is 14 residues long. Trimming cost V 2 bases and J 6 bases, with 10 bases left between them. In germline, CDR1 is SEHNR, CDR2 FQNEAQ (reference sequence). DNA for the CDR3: TGTGCCAGCAGCTTAACTCAGGGCGCCGGGGAGCTGTTTTTT. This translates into CASSLTQGAGELFF.

CDR3 residues: CSVVREAPSEQYF. CDR3 in DNA: TGCAGCGTTGTACGGGAGGCCCCGTCGGAGCAGTACTTC. The rearrangement uses TRBV29-1 and TRBJ2-7, with 7 bases that match TRBD2. CDR3 length: 13 residues. The J segment lost 7 bases and the V segment lost 4 bases, leaving 10 bases of the junction unmatched. CDR1 and CDR2 from the germline V gene are SQVTM and ANQGSEA.

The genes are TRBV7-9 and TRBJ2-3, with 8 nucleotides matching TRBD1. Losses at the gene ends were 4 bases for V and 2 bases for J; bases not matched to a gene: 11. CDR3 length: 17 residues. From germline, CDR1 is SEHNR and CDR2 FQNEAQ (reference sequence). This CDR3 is CASSSSTGATFTDTQYF. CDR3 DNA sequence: TGTGCCAGCAGCTCCTCGACAGGGGCTACCTTCACAGATACGCAGTATTTT.

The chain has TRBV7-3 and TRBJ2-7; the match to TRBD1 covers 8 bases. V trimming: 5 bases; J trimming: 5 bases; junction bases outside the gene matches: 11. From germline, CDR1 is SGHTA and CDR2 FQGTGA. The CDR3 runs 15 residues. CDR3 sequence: CASSATGAPVNEQYF. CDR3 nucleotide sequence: TGTGCCAGCAGCGCGACAGGGGCCCCTGTCAACGAGCAGTACTTC.

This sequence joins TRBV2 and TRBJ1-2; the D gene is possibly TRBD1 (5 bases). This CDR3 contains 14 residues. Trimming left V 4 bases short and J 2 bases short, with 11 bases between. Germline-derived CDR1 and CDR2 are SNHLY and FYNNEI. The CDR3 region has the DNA TGTGCCAGCAGTGCGGCGGGACCCAACTATGGCTACACCTTC. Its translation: CASSAAGPNYGYTF.

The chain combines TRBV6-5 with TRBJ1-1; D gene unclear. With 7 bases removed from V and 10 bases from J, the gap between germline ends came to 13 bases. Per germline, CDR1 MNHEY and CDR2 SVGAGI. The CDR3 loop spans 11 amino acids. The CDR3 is CASIENGGAFF. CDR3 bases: TGTGCCAGCATCGAAAACGGTGGAGCTTTCTTT.

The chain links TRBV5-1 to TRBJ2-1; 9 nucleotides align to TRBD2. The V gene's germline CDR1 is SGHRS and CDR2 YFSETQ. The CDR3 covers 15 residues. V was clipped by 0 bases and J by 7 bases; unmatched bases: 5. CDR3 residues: CASSLAGGRGNEQFF. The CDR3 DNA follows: TGCGCCAGCAGCTTGGCCGGCGGGAGGGGAAATGAGCAGTTCTTC.

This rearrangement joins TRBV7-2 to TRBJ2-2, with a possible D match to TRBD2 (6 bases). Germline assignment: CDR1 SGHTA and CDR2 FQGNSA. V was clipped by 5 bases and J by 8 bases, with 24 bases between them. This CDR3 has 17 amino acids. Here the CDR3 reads CASSARGERATRGELFF. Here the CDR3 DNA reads TGTGCCAGCAGCGCACGCGGGGAGCGGGCCACCCGTGGGGAGCTGTTTTTT. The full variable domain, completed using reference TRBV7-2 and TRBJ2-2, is GAGVSQSPSNKVTEKGKDVELRCDPISGHTALYWYRQSLGQGLEFLIYFQGNSAPDKSGLPSDRFSAERTGGSVSTLTIQRTQQEDSAVYLCASSARGERATRGELFFGEGSRLTVL.

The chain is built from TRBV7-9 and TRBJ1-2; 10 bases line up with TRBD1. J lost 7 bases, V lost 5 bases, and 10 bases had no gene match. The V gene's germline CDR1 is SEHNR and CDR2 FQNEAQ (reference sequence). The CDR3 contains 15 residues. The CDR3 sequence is CASSPRGTGEGGYTF. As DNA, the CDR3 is TGTGCCAGCAGCCCACGGGGGACAGGGGAGGGTGGCTACACCTTC.

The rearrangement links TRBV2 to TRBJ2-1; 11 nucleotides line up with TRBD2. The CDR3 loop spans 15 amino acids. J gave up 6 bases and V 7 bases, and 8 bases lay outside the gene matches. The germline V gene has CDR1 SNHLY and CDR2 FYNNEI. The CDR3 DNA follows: TGTGCCAGCACCCGCACTAGCGGGAGAGTCAATGAGCAGTTCTTC. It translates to CASTRTSGRVNEQFF.

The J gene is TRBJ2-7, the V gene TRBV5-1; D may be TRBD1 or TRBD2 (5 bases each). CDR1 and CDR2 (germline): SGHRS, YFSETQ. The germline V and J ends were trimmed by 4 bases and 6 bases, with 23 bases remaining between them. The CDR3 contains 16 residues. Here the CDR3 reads CASSISGTVIAGEQYF. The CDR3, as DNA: TGCGCCAGCAGCATATCCGGGACGGTGATTGCGGGCGAGCAGTACTTC.

The CDR3 protein is CASSPVWTANTEAFF. The CDR3 DNA reads TGCGCCAGCAGCCCAGTGTGGACAGCTAACACTGAAGCTTTCTTT. The V and J genes are TRBV5-1 and TRBJ1-1; weak D call: TRBD1 (6 bases). CDR1 is SGHRS, CDR2 YFSETQ, per germline. The germline V and J ends were trimmed by 4 bases and 2 bases, with 15 bases remaining between them. This CDR3 is 15 amino acids long.

CDR3 region: CASSLGRIENTEAFF. The CDR3 nucleotides are TGTGCCAGCAGCTTAGGACGGATTGAGAACACTGAAGCTTTCTTT. This chain links TRBV7-3 with TRBJ1-1; D not certain. V shed 2 bases and J shed 1 base, with 11 bases lying between them. Germline CDR1 SGHTA, CDR2 FQGTGA. The CDR3 is made up of 15 amino acids.

CDR3 in DNA: TGTGCCAGCAGCCCAAGGTCCCCTGGGACCCAGTACTTC. Its protein is CASSPRSPGTQYF. The rearrangement links TRBV28 to TRBJ2-5; D not resolved. Trimming shortened V by 6 bases and J by 7 bases, and 15 bases separated the two germline ends. The CDR3 is 13 residues long. Germline CDR1 is MDHEN and CDR2 is SYDVKM.

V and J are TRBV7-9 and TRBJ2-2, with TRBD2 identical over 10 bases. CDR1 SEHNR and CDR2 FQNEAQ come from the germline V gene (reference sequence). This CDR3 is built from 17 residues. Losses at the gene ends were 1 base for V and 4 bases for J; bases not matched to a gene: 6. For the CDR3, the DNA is TGTGCCAGCAGCTTAGGTCTAGCGGGAGTGGCCACCGGGGAGCTGTTTTTT. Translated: CASSLGLAGVATGELFF.

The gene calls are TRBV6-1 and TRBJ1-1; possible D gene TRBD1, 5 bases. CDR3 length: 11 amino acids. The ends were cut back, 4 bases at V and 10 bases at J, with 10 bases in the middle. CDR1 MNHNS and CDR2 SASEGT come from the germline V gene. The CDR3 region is CASSVQGRAFF. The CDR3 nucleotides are TGTGCCAGCAGTGTGCAGGGAAGAGCTTTCTTT.

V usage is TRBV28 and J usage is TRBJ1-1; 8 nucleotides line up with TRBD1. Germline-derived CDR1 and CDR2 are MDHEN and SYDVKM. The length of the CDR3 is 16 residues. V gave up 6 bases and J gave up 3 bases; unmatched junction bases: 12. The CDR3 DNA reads TGTGCCAGCAGGCCAGCAGGGGGCCGGGCGTACACTGAAGCTTTCTTT. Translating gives CASRPAGGRAYTEAFF.

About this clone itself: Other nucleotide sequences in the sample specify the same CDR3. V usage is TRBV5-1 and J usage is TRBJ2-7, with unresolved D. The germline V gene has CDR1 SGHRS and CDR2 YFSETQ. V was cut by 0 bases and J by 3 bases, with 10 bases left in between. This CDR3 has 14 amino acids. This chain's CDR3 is CASSLVGIGYEQYF. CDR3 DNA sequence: TGCGCCAGCAGCTTGGTGGGAATTGGCTACGAGCAGTACTTC. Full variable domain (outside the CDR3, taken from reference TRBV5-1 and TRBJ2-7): KAGVTQTPRYLIKTRGQQVTLSCSPISGHRSVSWYQQTPGQGLQFLFEYFSETQRNKGNFPGRFSGRQFSNSRSEMNVSTLELGDSALYLCASSLVGIGYEQYFGPGTRLTVT.

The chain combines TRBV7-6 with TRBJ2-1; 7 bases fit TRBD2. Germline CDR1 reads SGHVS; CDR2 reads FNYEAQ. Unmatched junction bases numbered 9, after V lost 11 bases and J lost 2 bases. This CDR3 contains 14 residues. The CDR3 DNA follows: TGTGCCGGGGGTAGCGGGTCCCCCTACAATGAGCAGTTCTTC. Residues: CAGGSGSPYNEQFF.

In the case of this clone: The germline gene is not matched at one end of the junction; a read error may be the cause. The CDR3 DNA reads TGTGCCAGCAGCCCACCGGGGAGGGGTCAAGGAACTGGAGCTTTCTTT. This gives the protein CASSPPGRGQGTGAFF. This rearrangement joins TRBV28 to TRBJ1-1; the D gene is possibly TRBD1 (5 bases). The germline V gene has CDR1 MDHEN and CDR2 SYDVKM. CDR3 length: 16 residues.